Sequencing of this TCR beta chain was carried out in a study of T cell changes during pregnancy in multiple sclerosis. The CDR3 sequence is 14 residues long. Germline trimming cut 3 bases from V and 7 bases from J; bases unmatched to any gene: 1. In germline, CDR1 is WNHNN, CDR2 SYGVQD (reference sequence). The table came from immunoSEQ multiplex PCR; TCRdb's copy has only in-frame clones and leaves some out. The data contain around 97,000 clones, 85% to 95% of them singletons. This material consisted of peripheral blood, taken after pregnancy. V gene TRBV10-1 combines with J gene TRBJ2-1, with 12 bases matching TRBD2. The TCR sequence derives from a female donor with multiple sclerosis, enrolled in a pregnancy study. The CDR3 is CASSEGLAGNEQFF. The CDR3 coding sequence is TGCGCCAGCAGTGAAGGACTAGCGGGGAATGAGCAGTTCTTC.